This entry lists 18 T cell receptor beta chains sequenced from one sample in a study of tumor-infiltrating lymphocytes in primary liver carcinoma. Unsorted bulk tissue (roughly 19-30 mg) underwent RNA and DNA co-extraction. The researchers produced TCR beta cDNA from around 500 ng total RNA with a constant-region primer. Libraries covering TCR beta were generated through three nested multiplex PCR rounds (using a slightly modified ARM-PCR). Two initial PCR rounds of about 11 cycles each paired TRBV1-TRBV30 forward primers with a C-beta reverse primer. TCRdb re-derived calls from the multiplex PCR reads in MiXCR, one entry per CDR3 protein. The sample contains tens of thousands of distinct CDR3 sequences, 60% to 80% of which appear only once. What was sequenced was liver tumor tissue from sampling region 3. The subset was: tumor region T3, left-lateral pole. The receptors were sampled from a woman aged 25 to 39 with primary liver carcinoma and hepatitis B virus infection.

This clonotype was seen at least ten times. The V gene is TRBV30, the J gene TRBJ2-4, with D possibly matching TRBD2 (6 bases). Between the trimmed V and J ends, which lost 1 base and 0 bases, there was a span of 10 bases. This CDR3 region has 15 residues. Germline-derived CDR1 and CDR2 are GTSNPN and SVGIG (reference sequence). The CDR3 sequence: CAWSGGVLAKNIQYF. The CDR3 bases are TGTGCCTGGAGTGGGGGGGTTCTAGCCAAAAACATTCAGTACTTC.

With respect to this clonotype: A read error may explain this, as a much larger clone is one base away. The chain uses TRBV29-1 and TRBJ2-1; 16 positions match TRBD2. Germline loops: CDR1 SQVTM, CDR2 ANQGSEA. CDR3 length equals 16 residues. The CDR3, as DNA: TGCAGCGTTGAGGGGACTAGCGGGAGGGCCGTTAGTGAGCGGTTCTTC. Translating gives CSVEGTSGRAVSERFF.

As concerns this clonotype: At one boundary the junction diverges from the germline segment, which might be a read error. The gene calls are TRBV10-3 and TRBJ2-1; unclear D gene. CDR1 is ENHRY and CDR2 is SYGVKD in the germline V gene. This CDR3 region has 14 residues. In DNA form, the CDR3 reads TGTGCCATTAGTCTCACGGCGACCCGAGATGAGCTGTTCTTC. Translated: CAISLTATRDELFF.

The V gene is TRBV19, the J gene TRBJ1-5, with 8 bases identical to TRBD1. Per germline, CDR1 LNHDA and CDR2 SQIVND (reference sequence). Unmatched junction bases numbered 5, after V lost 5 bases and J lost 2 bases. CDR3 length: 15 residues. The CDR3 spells CASSFDRGGNQPQHF. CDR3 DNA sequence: TGTGCCAGTAGTTTTGACAGGGGAGGCAATCAGCCCCAGCATTTT.

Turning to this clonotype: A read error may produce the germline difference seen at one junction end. CDR3 loop: CANSQTGTNELGELFF. In DNA form, the CDR3 reads TGTGCCAACAGCCAGACAGGGACCAATGAACTTGGGGAGCTGTTTTTT. The chain uses TRBV4-2 and TRBJ2-2; 7 bases are shared with TRBD1. The CDR3 consists of 16 residues. Per germline, CDR1 LGHNA and CDR2 YNFKEQ.

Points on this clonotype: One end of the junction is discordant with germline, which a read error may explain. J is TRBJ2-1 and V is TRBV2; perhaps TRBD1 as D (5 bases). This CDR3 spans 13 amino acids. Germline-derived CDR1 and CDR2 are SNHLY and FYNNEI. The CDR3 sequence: CTSSEADRQKQFF. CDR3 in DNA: TGTACCAGCAGTGAAGCTGACCGACAGAAGCAGTTCTTC.

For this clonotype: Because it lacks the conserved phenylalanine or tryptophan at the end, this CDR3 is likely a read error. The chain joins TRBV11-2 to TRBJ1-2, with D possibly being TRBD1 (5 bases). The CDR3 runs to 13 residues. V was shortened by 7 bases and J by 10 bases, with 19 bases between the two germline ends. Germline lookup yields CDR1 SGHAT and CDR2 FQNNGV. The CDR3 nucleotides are TGTGCCAGCACTCACGGGGGGGGTGGAGACTACACCTCC. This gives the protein CASTHGGGGDYTS.

The CDR3 coding sequence is TGTGCCACCACTCAGGGGGGAGGTGGAGGTTACACCTTC. Amino acids: CATTQGGGGGYTF. The chain employs TRBV11-2 and TRBJ1-2; 7 bases match TRBD1. The germline V gene encodes CDR1 SGHAT and CDR2 FQNNGV. The CDR3 has 13 residues. Trimming at V came to 10 bases and at J to 11 bases, leaving 16 bases not matched to a gene.

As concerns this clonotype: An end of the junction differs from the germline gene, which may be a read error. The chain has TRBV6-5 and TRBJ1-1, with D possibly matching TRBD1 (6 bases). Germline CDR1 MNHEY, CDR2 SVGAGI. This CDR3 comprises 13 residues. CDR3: CASSRNRDAEAVF. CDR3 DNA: TGTGCAAGCAGTAGGAACAGGGACGCTGAAGCTGTCTTT.

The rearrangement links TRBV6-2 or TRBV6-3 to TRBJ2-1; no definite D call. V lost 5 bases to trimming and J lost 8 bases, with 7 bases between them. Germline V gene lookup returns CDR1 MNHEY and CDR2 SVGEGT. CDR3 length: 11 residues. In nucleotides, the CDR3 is TGTGCCAGCAGTGATGGCGATGAGCAGTTCTTC. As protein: CASSDGDEQFF.

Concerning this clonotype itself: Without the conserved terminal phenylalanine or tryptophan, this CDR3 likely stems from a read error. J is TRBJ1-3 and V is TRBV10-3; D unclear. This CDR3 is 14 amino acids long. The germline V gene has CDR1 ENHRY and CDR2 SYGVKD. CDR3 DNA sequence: TGTGCCACCAGTGAGTCAGTTTCTGGAGACACCATATATTCT. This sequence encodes CATSESVSGDTIYS.

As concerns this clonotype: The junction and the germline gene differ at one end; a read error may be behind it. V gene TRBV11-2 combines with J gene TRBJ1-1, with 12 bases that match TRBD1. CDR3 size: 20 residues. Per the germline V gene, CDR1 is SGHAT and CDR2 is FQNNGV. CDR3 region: CTISARDRGRKRWSNTEAFF. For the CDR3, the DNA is TGTACCATCAGCGCTCGGGACAGGGGGCGCAAGAGGTGGAGTAACACTGAAGCTTTCTTC.

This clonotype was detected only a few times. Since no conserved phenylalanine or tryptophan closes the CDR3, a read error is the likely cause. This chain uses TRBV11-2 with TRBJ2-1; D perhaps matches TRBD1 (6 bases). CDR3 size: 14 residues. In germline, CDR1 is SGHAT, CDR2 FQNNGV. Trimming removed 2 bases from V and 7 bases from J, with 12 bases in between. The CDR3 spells CASSLPGAGNEQFL. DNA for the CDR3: TGTGCCAGCAGCTTACCAGGGGCAGGAAATGAGCAGTTCTTA.

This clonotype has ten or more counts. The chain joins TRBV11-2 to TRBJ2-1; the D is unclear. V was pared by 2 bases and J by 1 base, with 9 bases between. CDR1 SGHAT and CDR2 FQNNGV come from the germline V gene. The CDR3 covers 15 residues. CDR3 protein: CASSLRTESYNEQFF. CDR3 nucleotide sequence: TGTGCCAGCAGCTTACGCACAGAATCCTACAATGAGCAGTTCTTC.

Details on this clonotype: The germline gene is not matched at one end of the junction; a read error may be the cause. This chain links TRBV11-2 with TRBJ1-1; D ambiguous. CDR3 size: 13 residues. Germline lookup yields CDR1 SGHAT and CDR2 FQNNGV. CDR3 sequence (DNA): TGTGCCAGCACCCCCGATGTGAGCACTGATGCTTTCTTT. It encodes CASTPDVSTDAFF.

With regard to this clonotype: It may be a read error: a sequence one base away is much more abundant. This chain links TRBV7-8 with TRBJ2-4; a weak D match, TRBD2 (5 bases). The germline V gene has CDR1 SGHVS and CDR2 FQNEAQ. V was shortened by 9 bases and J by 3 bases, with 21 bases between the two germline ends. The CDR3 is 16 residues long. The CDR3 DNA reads TGTGCCAGGAGCCCCTCTCGGGAATTGGACAAAAACATTCAGTACTTC. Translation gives CARSPSRELDKNIQYF.

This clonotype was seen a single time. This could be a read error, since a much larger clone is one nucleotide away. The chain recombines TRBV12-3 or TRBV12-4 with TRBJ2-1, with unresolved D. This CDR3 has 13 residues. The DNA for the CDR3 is TGTGCCATCAGTTTCGGCCGAGACAATGAGCAGTTCTTC. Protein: CAISFGRDNEQFF.

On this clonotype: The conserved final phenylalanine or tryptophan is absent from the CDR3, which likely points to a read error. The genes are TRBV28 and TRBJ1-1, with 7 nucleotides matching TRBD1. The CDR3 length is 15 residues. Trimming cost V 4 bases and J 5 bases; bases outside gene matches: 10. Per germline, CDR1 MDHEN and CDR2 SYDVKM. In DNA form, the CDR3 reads TGTGCCAGCAGTTCTCGACAGGGACGGAGGACTGAAGCTTTCCTT. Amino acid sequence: CASSSRQGRRTEAFL.